This T cell receptor beta chain was obtained from a study of cytomegalovirus exposure and HLA in healthy donors. General study results and limits: Several of the most significant clusters appeared, in a later analysis, to be linked to common viral pathogens.

In the PCR, 60 Vbeta and 13 Jbeta primers were used. The table came from immunoSEQ multiplex PCR; TCRdb's copy has only in-frame clones and leaves some out. Here the sample table reports roughly 110,000 clones. Note on this clone: Its antigen remains unidentified.

The receptor comes from a man aged 40-55 years in good health and CMV-seropositive. The sample consisted of PBMCs.

The chain's CDR3 is CASRYETGYEQYF. DNA of the CDR3: TGTGCCAGTAGGTATGAGACAGGGTACGAGCAGTACTTC. The rearrangement uses TRBV7-9 and TRBJ2-5, with 7 bases that match TRBD1. The DNA end is more similar to TRBJ2-7, so the J call may be wrong. CDR3 length: 13 amino acids. Germline CDR1 is SEHNR and CDR2 is FQNEAQ (reference sequence).